These 8 T cell receptor beta chains were all obtained from the same sample, sequenced in a study of response to subunit inactivated influenza vaccine. One entry per CDR3 protein, called by TCRdb with MiXCR from the RT-PCR reads. This sample has a few hundred thousand distinct CDR3 sequences, with about 20% found just once. The sample in question was PBMCs from blood, obtained 21 months after vaccination. These receptors originate from a man between 50 and 75 years old who received an inactivated influenza vaccine.

This clonotype was seen a handful of times. The chain uses TRBV7-9 and TRBJ1-5, with 7 nucleotides matching TRBD1. Germline CDR1 and CDR2: SEHNR and FQNEAQ (reference sequence). J lost 2 bases, V lost 0 bases, and 7 bases had no gene match. The CDR3 is 17 residues long. This chain's CDR3 is CASSLAPTGVGNQPQHF. The CDR3 nucleotides are TGTGCCAGCAGCTTAGCGCCCACAGGGGTCGGCAATCAGCCCCAGCATTTT.

Ten or more counts support this clonotype. V and J are TRBV28 and TRBJ1-5, with 7 positions matching TRBD1. This CDR3 has 14 amino acids. V gave up 6 bases and J gave up 4 bases; unmatched junction bases: 6. Germline-derived CDR1 and CDR2 are MDHEN and SYDVKM. CDR3 sequence reads: CASRGTEPNQPQHF. DNA of the CDR3: TGTGCCAGCAGGGGGACAGAACCAAATCAGCCCCAGCATTTT.

The chain carries TRBV11-2 and TRBJ2-1; D may correspond to TRBD1 or TRBD2 (5 bases each). The CDR3 totals 14 residues. Germline CDR1 and CDR2: SGHAT and FQNNGV. V lost 6 bases and J lost 10, with 19 bases in between. The CDR3 region has the DNA TGTGCCAGCAGACGGGACCGGCGGCCCCCCGAGCAGTTCTTC. Amino acids: CASRRDRRPPEQFF. The entire variable domain, with the rest obtained from reference TRBV11-2 and TRBJ2-1, is as follows: EAGVAQSPRYKIIEKRQSVAFWCNPISGHATLYWYQQILGQGPKLLIQFQNNGVVDDSQLPKDRFSAERLKGVDSTLKIQPAKLEDSAVYLCASRRDRRPPEQFFGPGTRLTVL.

This clonotype was observed a handful of times. V usage is TRBV6-1 and J usage is TRBJ2-4, with TRBD2 matching over 7 bases. Germline assignment: CDR1 MNHNS and CDR2 SASEGT. The junction had 12 bases not matched to a gene; V was cut back by 6 bases and J by 1 base. The CDR3 has 17 residues. CDR3 bases: TGTGCCAGCAGCCCCACGGGACTATCTCTGGCCAAAAACATTCAGTACTTC. Translated, it gives CASSPTGLSLAKNIQYF.

This clonotype was seen more than once but under ten times. The V call is TRBV6-1, the J call TRBJ2-1; TRBD2 aligns across 7 bases. Germline lookup yields CDR1 MNHNS and CDR2 SASEGT. The J segment lost 4 bases and the V segment lost 6 bases, leaving 12 bases of the junction unmatched. The CDR3 length is 16 residues. CDR3 nucleotides: TGTGCCAGCAGCCGCCTACCCCGGGGGGTTTACAATGAGCAGTTCTTC. Its protein is CASSRLPRGVYNEQFF.

The chain links TRBV6-2 or TRBV6-3 to TRBJ2-7; D gene ambiguous. The CDR3 loop spans 13 amino acids. Germline V gene sequence: CDR1 MNHEY, CDR2 SVGEGT. Trimming left V 7 bases short and J 0 bases short, with 10 bases between. The CDR3 region has the DNA TGTGCCAGCATTTTGCCGGGCTCCTACGAGCAGTACTTC. It codes for CASILPGSYEQYF.

This clonotype was seen ten or more times. The chain employs TRBV20-1 and TRBJ1-5; TRBD1 matches 8 bases. V lost 3 bases, J lost 0 bases, and 10 bases stayed unmatched. CDR3 length: 17 residues. CDR1 is DFQATT and CDR2 is SNEGSKA in the germline V gene (reference sequence). CDR3: CSASRDRSLYSNQPQHF. CDR3 nucleotides: TGCAGTGCTAGCCGGGACAGGAGTTTATATAGCAATCAGCCCCAGCATTTT.

Only a few counts were recorded for this clonotype. V gene TRBV6-5 combines with J gene TRBJ2-2; TRBD1 might be the D (6 bases). Germline V gene data show CDR1 as MNHEY and CDR2 as SVGAGI. V lost 1 base to trimming and J lost 4 bases, with 13 bases between them. The CDR3 is 16 amino acids. The CDR3 region is CASSYYVTGGTGELFF. In nucleotides, the CDR3 is TGTGCCAGCAGTTACTATGTGACAGGTGGCACCGGGGAGCTGTTTTTT.